This TCR beta chain was sequenced in a study of OX40 agonist ivuxolimab in advanced cancers. Study-level information: Patients were infused with ivuxolimab every 2 weeks at 0.01 to 10 mg/kg.

After removal of 4 bases from V and 5 bases from J, the junction contained 8 bases not matched to a gene. Germline loops: CDR1 SGHNT, CDR2 YYREEE (reference sequence). The CDR3 consists of 15 residues. Data came from immunoSEQ multiplex PCR; TCRdb stores just in-frame clones and leaves some out. The sample has about 24,000 clones; approximately 89% are singletons. Study outcomes and limitations: The authors also found low normalized T-cell clonal expansion in some nonresponders. With doses of 0.1-3.0 mg/kg, partial responders showed among the lowest clonal expansion.

A single count supports this clone. Antigen specificity is unknown. The rearrangement joins TRBV5-4 to TRBJ2-5, with 10 nucleotides matching TRBD1. This sequence originates from an adult with an advanced solid tumor such as melanoma, head and neck, liver or kidney cancer. The sample consisted of CD4+ or CD8+ T cells sorted from blood, taken in a trial of the OX40 agonist ivuxolimab. DNA for the CDR3: TGTGCCAGCAGCCCTCCGGGACAGGGGTCCGAGACCCAGTACTTC. Protein: CASSPPGQGSETQYF. The full variable domain, its missing parts supplied by reference TRBV5-4 and TRBJ2-5, is ETGVTQSPTHLIKTRGQQVTLRCSSQSGHNTVSWYQQALGQGPQFIFQYYREEENGRGNFPPRFSGLQFPNYSSELNVNALELDDSALYLCASSPPGQGSETQYFGPGTRLLVL.